This T cell receptor (beta chain) was found in a study of type 1 and type 2 diabetes patients. Study-wide results and caveats: Age and gender were not matched between study groups. Both CD4+ and CD8+ type 2 diabetes repertoires showed significantly higher diversity than type 1.

Genomic DNA was the PCR template. A primer set of 30 forward and 13 reverse primers amplified the CDR3. Via MiXCR, TCRdb re-called the multiplex PCR reads, giving one row per CDR3 protein. The sample holds about 290,000 distinct CDR3 sequences, roughly 50% seen once. The V gene lost 5 bases and the J gene lost 5 bases, with 18 bases spanning the gap. The CDR3 spans 15 residues. Germline V gives CDR1 SEHNR, CDR2 FQNEAQ (reference sequence). Remarks on this clonotype: The antigen is undetermined.

The genes are TRBV7-9 and TRBJ1-1; D call uncertain. The clonotype comes from a man between 18 and 29 years old with type 2 diabetes. The sample taken for sequencing was peripheral blood mononuclear cells (PBMCs). CDR3: CASSPGGSRWTEAFF. Here the CDR3 DNA reads TGTGCCAGCAGCCCCGGAGGTAGCAGGTGGACTGAAGCTTTCTTT.